A selection of T cell receptor beta chains follows, all from one sample in a study of control samples from healthy donors and cancer patients. Assay: immunoSEQ multiplex PCR; the TCRdb copy retains only in-frame clones and omits some. The data hold about 170,000 clones, with 91% observed a single time. Specimen: blood. Receptors were obtained from a middle-aged woman in good health. Each CDR3 is given with its conserved first and last residue. The D gene is left open where the match is weak. Part of the rows lack a size; the others show once, few, many or a class for expanded clones.

CDR3 DNA,CDR3 protein,clone size,D gene,J gene,V gene
TGTGCCAGCAGCCCCGTGATCGACTATGGCTACACCTTC,CASSPVIDYGYTF,once,-,TRBJ1-2,TRBV7-2
TGTGCCAGCAGCTTAGAGGGCAGTGAGCAGTTCTTC,CASSLEGSEQFF,once,-,TRBJ2-1,TRBV7-9
TGTGCCAGCAGTCCGGGACAGGGGGACGGTGAGCAGTTCTTC,CASSPGQGDGEQFF,-,TRBD1,TRBJ2-1,TRBV25-1
TGTGCCACCTCCTCGCCGGGCACAGATACGCAGTATTTT,CATSSPGTDTQYF,-,-,TRBJ2-3,TRBV24-1
TGTGCCAGCAGGCCCCAGGGCTGGACTGAAGCTTTCTTT,CASRPQGWTEAFF,-,-,TRBJ1-1,TRBV11-2
TGTGCCAGCAGTGACAGAATGAGCTCTGGAAACACCATATATTTT,CASSDRMSSGNTIYF,-,-,TRBJ1-3,TRBV2
TGTGCCAGCAGTGAAACGGGGACAGGCTATGGCTACACCTTC,CASSETGTGYGYTF,-,TRBD1,TRBJ1-2,TRBV6-4
TGTGCCAGCAGCCCTCGGTGGGGGCAGGGGGTAGGACAGCCCCAGCATTTT,CASSPRWGQGVGQPQHF,-,TRBD1,TRBJ1-5,TRBV5-8
TGTGCCACCAGCAGAGGGGGGGAGAATGGCTACACCTTC,CATSRGGENGYTF,-,-,TRBJ1-2,TRBV15
TGTGCCAGCTCACAGGGAGGCGAAAAACTGTTTTTT,CASSQGGEKLFF,-,-,TRBJ1-4,TRBV18
TGTGCCAGCAGCTCAAGGGGGAGGAATGAGCAGTTCTTC,CASSSRGRNEQFF,-,-,TRBJ2-1,TRBV3-1/TRBV3-2
TGCAGTGCTCGTGGACTAGCGGGGAGAGAGACCCAGTACTTC,CSARGLAGRETQYF,-,TRBD2,TRBJ2-5,TRBV20-1
TGTGCCAGCAGTGAAAGGGGGACCGTTGAAGCTTTCTTT,CASSERGTVEAFF,-,-,TRBJ1-1,TRBV2
TGTGCCAGCACCCCAGGGGGCCGAAATAATTCACCCCTCCACTTT,CASTPGGRNNSPLHF,-,-,TRBJ1-6,TRBV21-1
TGTGCCAGCAGCTTTTGGGACCGTGCGGTCTCCTACGAGCAGTACTTC,CASSFWDRAVSYEQYF,-,-,TRBJ2-7,TRBV11-2
TGTGCCAGCAGCTTCGACAGGGGGCTTGGCTACACCTTC,CASSFDRGLGYTF,-,TRBD1,TRBJ1-2,TRBV6-5
TGTGCCAGCAGCTTAGAAGCGGGGGGGCCCGGGGATACGCAGTATTTT,CASSLEAGGPGDTQYF,-,TRBD2,TRBJ2-3,TRBV7-6
TGTGCCAGCAGGGCCGCTGACAGGGGATTCTATGGCTACACCTTC,CASRAADRGFYGYTF,-,TRBD1,TRBJ1-2,TRBV6-5
TGTGCCAGCAGCGACTCTCTTACAGGGATTAATCAGCCCCAGCATTTT,CASSDSLTGINQPQHF,-,-,TRBJ1-5,TRBV27
TGTGCCAGCAGTCCTGACAGGGTATCTTGGGGCTACACCTTC,CASSPDRVSWGYTF,-,TRBD1,TRBJ1-2,TRBV6-5
TGTGCCACCAGCAGAGATCCCCCCCTAGCGGGGGGACTCTCCTACAATGAGCAGTTCTTC,CATSRDPPLAGGLSYNEQFF,-,TRBD2,TRBJ2-1,TRBV15
TGTGCCACCAATTGGGATCAATATGAGCAGTTCTTC,CATNWDQYEQFF,-,-,TRBJ2-1,TRBV7-9
TGCGCCAGCAGTGAGCAGGGGTCTAACACCGGGGAGCTGTTTTTT,CASSEQGSNTGELFF,-,-,TRBJ2-2,TRBV10-2
TGTGCCAGCAGCCCCACGGGGCAGAGCTCCTACAATGAGCAGTTCTTC,CASSPTGQSSYNEQFF,-,-,TRBJ2-1,TRBV5-4
TGCAGCGTTGGGAACACTGAAGCTTTCTTT,CSVGNTEAFF,-,-,TRBJ1-1,TRBV29-1
TGTGCCAGCAGTCTGGGATTTAACTATGGCTACACCTTC,CASSLGFNYGYTF,-,-,TRBJ1-2,TRBV27
TGTGCCAGCAGCCAGCGGGGGAGTCTCTACGAGCAGTACTTC,CASSQRGSLYEQYF,once,TRBD2,TRBJ2-7,TRBV5-8